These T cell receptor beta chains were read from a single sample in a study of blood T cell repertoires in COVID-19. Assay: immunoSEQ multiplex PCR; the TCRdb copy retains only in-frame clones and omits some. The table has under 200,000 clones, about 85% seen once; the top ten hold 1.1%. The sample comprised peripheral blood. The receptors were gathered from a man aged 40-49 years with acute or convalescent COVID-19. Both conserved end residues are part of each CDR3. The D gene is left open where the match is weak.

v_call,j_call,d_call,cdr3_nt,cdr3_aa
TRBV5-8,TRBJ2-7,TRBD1,TGTGCCAGCAGATCCGTGGGACAGCTCTCCTACGAGCAGTACTTC,CASRSVGQLSYEQYF
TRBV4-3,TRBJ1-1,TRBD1,TGCGCCAGCAGTCCCAGGGGGCTGACGGGCACTGAAGCTTTCTTT,CASSPRGLTGTEAFF
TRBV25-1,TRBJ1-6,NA,TGTGCCAGCAGTGAAGAAGCCAAGGGAGGCCATAATTCACCCCTCCACTTT,CASSEEAKGGHNSPLHF
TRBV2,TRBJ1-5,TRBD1,TGTGCCAGCAGCCCAGACAGGGGGGATCAGCCCCAGCATTTT,CASSPDRGDQPQHF
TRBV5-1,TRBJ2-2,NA,TGCGCCAGCAGCGTCCGGTCTTCGCTGGGGGGTAACACCGGGGAGCTGTTTTTT,CASSVRSSLGGNTGELFF
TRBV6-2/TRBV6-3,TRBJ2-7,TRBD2,TGTGCCAGCAGTTACCCCCCCCGGCTAGCGGGGGCCCTCCGGGGTTACGAGCAGTACTTC,CASSYPPRLAGALRGYEQYF
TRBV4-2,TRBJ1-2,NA,TGTGCCAGCAGCCAAGATTATGCGGCCGGGGCTAACTATGGCTACACCTTC,CASSQDYAAGANYGYTF
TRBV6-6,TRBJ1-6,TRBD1,TGTGCCAGCAGTTACTTACAGGGGCAGAATTCACCCCTCCACTTT,CASSYLQGQNSPLHF
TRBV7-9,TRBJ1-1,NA,TGTGCCAGCAGCAGGAGGTTCGGACAGAAGAACACTGAAGCTTTCTTT,CASSRRFGQKNTEAFF
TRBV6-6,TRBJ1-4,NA,TGTGCCAGCAGTTTACAGGGAAAGAGGGATGAAAAACTGTTTTTT,CASSLQGKRDEKLFF
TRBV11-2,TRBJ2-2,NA,TGTGCCAGCAGCTTAAAATTCGGAGGGCAGAGGAACACCGGGGAGCTGTTTTTT,CASSLKFGGQRNTGELFF
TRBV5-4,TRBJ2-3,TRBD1,TGTGCCAGCAGCTTGGCCCGGGGACAGGGGCGTACAGATACGCAGTATTTT,CASSLARGQGRTDTQYF